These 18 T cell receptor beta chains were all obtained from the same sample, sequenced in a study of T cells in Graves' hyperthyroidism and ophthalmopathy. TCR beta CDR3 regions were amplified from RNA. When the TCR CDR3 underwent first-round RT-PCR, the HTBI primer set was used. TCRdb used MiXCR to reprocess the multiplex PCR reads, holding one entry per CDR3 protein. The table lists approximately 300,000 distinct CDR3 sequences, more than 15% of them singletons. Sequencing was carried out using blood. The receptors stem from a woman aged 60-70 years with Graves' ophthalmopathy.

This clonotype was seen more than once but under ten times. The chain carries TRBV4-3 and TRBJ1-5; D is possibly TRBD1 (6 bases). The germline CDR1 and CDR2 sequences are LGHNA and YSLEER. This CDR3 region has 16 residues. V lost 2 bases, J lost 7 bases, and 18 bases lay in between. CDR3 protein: CASSQRRGAIRQPQHF. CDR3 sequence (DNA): TGCGCCAGCAGCCAACGGCGGGGGGCGATCAGACAGCCCCAGCATTTT.

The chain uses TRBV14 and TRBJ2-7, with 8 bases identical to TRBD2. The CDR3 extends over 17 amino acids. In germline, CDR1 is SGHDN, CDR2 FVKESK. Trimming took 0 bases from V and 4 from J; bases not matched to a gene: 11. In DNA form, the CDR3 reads TGTGCCAGCAGCCAAGAAGCATTGGCTAGCGGGTCATACGAGCAGTACTTC. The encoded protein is CASSQEALASGSYEQYF.

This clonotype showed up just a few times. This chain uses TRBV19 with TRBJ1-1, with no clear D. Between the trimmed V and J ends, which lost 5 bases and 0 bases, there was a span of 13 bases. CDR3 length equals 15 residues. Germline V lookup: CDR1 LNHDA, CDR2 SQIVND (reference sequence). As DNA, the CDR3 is TGTGCCAGTAGTGGTCTTGCGGGCTTGAACACTGAAGCTTTCTTT. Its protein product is CASSGLAGLNTEAFF. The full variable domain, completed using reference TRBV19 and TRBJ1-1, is DGGITQSPKYLFRKEGQNVTLSCEQNLNHDAMYWYRQDPGQGLRLIYYSQIVNDFQKGDIAEGYSVSREKKESFPLTVTSAQKNPTAFYLCASSGLAGLNTEAFFGQGTRLTVV.

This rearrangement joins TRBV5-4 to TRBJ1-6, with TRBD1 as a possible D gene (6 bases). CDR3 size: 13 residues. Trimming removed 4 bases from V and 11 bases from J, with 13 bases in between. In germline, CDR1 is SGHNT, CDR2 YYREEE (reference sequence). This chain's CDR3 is CASSRNRAAPLHF. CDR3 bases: TGTGCCAGCAGCCGAAACAGGGCCGCACCCCTCCACTTT.

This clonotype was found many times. CDR3 coding DNA: TGTGCCAGCGCAATAGGGGGGGTTTACACGGCTGAGCAGTTCTTC. Amino acid sequence: CASAIGGVYTAEQFF. V usage is TRBV28 and J usage is TRBJ2-1, with D possibly being TRBD2 (7 bases). This CDR3 region has 15 residues. The germline V gene encodes CDR1 MDHEN and CDR2 SYDVKM. The ends were cut back, 8 bases at V and 9 bases at J, with 23 bases in the middle.

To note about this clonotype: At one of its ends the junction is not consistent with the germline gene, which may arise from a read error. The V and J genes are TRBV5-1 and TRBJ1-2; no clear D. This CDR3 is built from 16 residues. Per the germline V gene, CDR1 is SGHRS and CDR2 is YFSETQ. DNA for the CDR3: TGCGCCGGCAGCTTGGGCCCCCAGACGGCTGACTATGGCTACACCTTC. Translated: CAGSLGPQTADYGYTF.

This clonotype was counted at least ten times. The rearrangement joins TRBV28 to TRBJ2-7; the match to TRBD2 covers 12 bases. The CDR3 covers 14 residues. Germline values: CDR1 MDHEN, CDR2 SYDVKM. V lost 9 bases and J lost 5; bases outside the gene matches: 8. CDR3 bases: TGTGCCAGTGAGACTAGCGGGAGAATCAACGAGCAGTACTTC. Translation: CASETSGRINEQYF.

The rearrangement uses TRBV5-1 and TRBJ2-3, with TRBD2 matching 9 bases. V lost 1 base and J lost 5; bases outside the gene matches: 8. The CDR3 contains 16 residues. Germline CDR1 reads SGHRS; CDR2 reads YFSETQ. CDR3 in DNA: TGCGCCAGCAGCTTGATCCAGCGGGGGGCGGGAGATACGCAGTATTTT. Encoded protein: CASSLIQRGAGDTQYF.

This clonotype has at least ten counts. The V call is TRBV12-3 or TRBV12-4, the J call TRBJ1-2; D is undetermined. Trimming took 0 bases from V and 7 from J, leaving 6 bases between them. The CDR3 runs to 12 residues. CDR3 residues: CASSLAGSGYTF. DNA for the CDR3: TGTGCCAGCAGTTTAGCAGGGTCTGGCTACACCTTC.

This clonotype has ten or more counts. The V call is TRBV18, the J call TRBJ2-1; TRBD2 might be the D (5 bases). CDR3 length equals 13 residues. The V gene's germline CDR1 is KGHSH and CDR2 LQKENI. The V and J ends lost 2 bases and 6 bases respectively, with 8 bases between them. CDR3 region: CASSPWETNEQFF. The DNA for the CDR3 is TGTGCCAGCTCACCATGGGAGACCAATGAGCAGTTCTTC.

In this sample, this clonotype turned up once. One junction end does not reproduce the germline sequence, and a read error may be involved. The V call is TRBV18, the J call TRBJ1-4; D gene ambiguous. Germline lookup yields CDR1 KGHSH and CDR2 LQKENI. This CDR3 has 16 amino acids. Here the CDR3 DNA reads TGTGCCAGCTCACCTTGGGCAGACCAAACTAGTGAAAAACTGTTTTTT. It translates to CASSPWADQTSEKLFF.

The CDR3 protein is CASSRDNKGVEAFF. In DNA, the CDR3 is TGTGCCAGTAGTAGGGACAACAAGGGGGTTGAAGCTTTCTTT. V is TRBV19 and J is TRBJ1-1, with a tentative D call TRBD1 (6 bases). There are 14 residues in the CDR3. Trimming took 4 bases from V and 7 from J, leaving 16 bases between them. Germline lookup yields CDR1 LNHDA and CDR2 SQIVND (reference sequence).

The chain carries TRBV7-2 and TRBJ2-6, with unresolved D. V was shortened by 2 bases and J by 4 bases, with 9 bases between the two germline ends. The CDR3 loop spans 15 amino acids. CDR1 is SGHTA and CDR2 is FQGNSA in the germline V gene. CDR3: CASSLTLGGANVLTF. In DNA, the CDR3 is TGTGCCAGCAGCTTAACCCTAGGCGGGGCCAACGTCCTGACTTTC.

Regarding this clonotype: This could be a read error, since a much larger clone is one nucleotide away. The CDR3: CASSLDRGVVFF. In nucleotides, the CDR3 is TGCGCCAGCAGCCTAGACAGGGGTGTAGTTTTCTTT. The V gene is TRBV5-1, the J gene TRBJ1-1, with 8 positions matching TRBD1. With V trimmed by 4 bases and J by 13 bases, 9 bases remained unmatched. There are 12 residues in the CDR3. CDR1 SGHRS and CDR2 YFSETQ come from the germline V gene.

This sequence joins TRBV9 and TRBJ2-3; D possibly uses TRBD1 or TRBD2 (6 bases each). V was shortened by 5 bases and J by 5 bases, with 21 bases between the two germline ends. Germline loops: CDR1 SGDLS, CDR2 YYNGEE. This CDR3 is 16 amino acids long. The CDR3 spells CASSPTGRTRRDTQYF. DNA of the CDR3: TGTGCCAGCAGTCCTACAGGGAGGACGCGGCGAGATACGCAGTATTTT.

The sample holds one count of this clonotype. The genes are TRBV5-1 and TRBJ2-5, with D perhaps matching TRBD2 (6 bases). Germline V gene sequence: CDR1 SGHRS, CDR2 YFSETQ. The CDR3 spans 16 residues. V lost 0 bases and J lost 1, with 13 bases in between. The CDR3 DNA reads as TGCGCCAGCAGCTTGGGACTAGTTTGGAGCCAAGAGACCCAGTACTTC. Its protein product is CASSLGLVWSQETQYF.

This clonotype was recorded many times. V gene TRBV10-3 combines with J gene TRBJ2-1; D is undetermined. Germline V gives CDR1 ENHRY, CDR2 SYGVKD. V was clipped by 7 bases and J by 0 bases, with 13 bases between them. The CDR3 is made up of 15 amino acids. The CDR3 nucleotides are TGTGCCATCAATAACCGGAAGAGCTCCTACAATGAGCAGTTCTTC. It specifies CAINNRKSSYNEQFF.

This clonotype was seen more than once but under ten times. The CDR3 coding sequence is TGTGCCTGGAGTATACCAATCTCACGTCGGACAGGCCAAGAGACCCAGTACTTC. It specifies CAWSIPISRRTGQETQYF. The chain links TRBV30 to TRBJ2-5, with 7 nucleotides matching TRBD1. Germline loops: CDR1 GTSNPN, CDR2 SVGIG (reference sequence). The CDR3 is made up of 18 amino acids. V lost 2 bases to trimming and J lost 1 base; unmatched junction nucleotides: 16.